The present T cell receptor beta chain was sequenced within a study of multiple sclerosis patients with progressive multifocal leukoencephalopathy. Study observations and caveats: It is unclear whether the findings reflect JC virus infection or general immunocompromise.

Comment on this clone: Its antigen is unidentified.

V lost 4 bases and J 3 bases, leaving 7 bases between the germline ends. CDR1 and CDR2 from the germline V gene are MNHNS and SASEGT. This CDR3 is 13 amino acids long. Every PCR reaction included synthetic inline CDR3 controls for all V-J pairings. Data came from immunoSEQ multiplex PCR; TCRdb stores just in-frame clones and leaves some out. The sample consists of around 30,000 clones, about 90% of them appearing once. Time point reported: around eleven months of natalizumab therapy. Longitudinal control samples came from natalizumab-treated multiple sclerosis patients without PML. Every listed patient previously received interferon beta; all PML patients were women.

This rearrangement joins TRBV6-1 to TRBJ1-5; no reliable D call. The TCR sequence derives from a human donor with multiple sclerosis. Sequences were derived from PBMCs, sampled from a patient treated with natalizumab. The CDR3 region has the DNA TGTGCCAGCAGTGGATCCCCCAATCAGCCCCAGCATTTT. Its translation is CASSGSPNQPQHF.